This TCR beta chain derives from a study of regulatory T cells in long-lasting Graves disease (dated by TCRdb to about 2021). Background for the entire study: In the newly diagnosed Graves' disease group, patients had been taking antithyroid drugs for less than 3 months. TCR sequencing covered roughly 13 persistent and approximately 20 newly diagnosed Graves' disease patients, 33 samples in total. Peripheral blood TCR sequencing and RNA sequencing compared persistent Graves' disease patients with newly diagnosed Graves' disease patients. The study took place in China and was registered as a clinical trial. Study-wide findings and limitations: Only peripheral blood was studied, because thyroid tissue, the primary lesion, was inaccessible. Compared with newly diagnosed patients, patients with persistent Graves' disease had lower TCR Shannon entropy and fewer highly expanded clones, which suggests clonal expansion. Preferential use of TRBV28, TRBJ1-2 and TRBJ2-5 was observed in persistent disease, whereas TRBV20-1 and TRBJ2-1 were favored in newly diagnosed disease. The authors noted that the small sample size was a limitation that may lower accuracy. More public clonotypes were shared among persistent patients (more than 2,500) than among newly diagnosed patients (roughly 1,000). Sequencing and analysis were restricted to the TCR beta chain.

The library was built by means of multiplex PCR. Sequencer: Illumina HiSeq 4000. iRepertoire HTBI primers and Arm-PCR amplification of CDR3 regions were used to construct TCR beta libraries. Before sequencing, the PCR products underwent gel purification. In the original analysis: Gene usage analysis of CDR3 amino acid clonotypes relied on the roughly 67 TRBV and 15 or so TRBJ segments identified across samples. COPE and FqMerger were used to merge the filtered high-quality paired reads into contigs. BLAST was used to align contigs to the IMGT TRBV, TRBD and TRBJ reference genes, and CDR3 was defined following IMGT. Clonotypes above 0.1% frequency were classified as highly expanded clones. Repertoire diversity was measured by Shannon entropy, and V-J evenness by the Gini coefficient. Public clonotypes were defined as clonotypes shared by more than one individual. In-frame beta chains were kept once TCRdb had trimmed the public reads at Q25 with fastp and called clones with MiXCR. All rows with the same CDR3 protein become a single entry with the most common DNA and genes. None of the V and J calls come from the authors' own analysis; TCRdb made them. Across this sample there are over 500,000 distinct CDR3 sequences, with roughly 15% seen only once. The top ten clonotypes cover around 19% of the sample.

This clonotype was seen at least ten times. The clone's antigen remains unknown. No base-level quality is on record; no much larger clone is a single base apart. The label giving this sample's time point can be read as: newly diagnosed GD, antithyroid drugs for less than 3 months. For both TCR sequencing and RNA sequencing, RNA was extracted from PBMCs using TRIzol. The diagnosis of Graves' disease followed American Thyroid Association guidelines. Patients were recruited from an endocrinology department in Xi'an, China. From each patient, approximately 10 milliliters of peripheral blood was collected into an EDTA anticoagulant tube. Ficoll Paque Plus density gradient separation was used to isolate PBMCs, and no further T cell sorting was performed. An Agilent 2100 Bioanalyzer and agarose gel were used to check RNA quality, and a NanoDrop 2000 was used to measure RNA concentration. Spanning cysteine to phenylalanine, the CDR3 consists of 16 amino acids. Here the CDR3 DNA is all that survives: 48 bases in frame from base 1. V gives up 2 bases and J gives up 3 bases, and the segment between their germline ends measures 14 bases.

These sequences were also reported in another study, on T cells in Graves' hyperthyroidism and ophthalmopathy. The other study reports the following: Graves' hyperthyroidism was defined as stable when no progression to ophthalmopathy occurred over 18 months of follow-up. Hyperthyroidism patients were newly diagnosed, with disease duration under 2 months, and aged 18 to 65 years. Patients with uncontrolled infections, other autoimmune diseases, pregnancy or lactation were excluded. Diagnoses were established on the basis of clinical symptoms, serum thyroxine and TRAb, thyroid ultrasound, and orbital computed tomography. For the first round of RT-PCR on the TCR CDR3, the HTBI primer set was used together with the Qiagen OneStep RT-PCR kit. Most expanded thyroid clonotypes (frequency above 0.001) were also found in blood, which suggests that blood repertoires may mirror thyroid immune responses. In cross-validation, a model built on a 13 V-J signature told ophthalmopathy apart from stable hyperthyroidism with approximately 91% sensitivity and about 81% specificity, and in testing the same model reached 80%/75%. In validation, progression to ophthalmopathy was predicted by the model with nearly 71% sensitivity and nearly 75% specificity, a median of about 6.4 months before onset. A discovery cohort of 95 to 100 patients, about 43 with Graves' ophthalmopathy and more than 55 with stable Graves' hyperthyroidism, was used to find distinguishing TCR V-J signatures. Whether ophthalmopathy could be predicted prospectively was tested in an independent validation cohort made up of 18 hyperthyroidism patients plus 17 patients who later progressed to ophthalmopathy. The 75 to 100 discovery patients were randomly split 7:3 into training and test sets. In addition, the study compared T-cell repertoires in thyroid tissue and in blood from five or six Graves' hyperthyroidism patients. Following sampling, methimazole starting at 30 mg daily was given to hyperthyroidism patients, and high-dose intravenous methylprednisolone was given to ophthalmopathy patients. Libraries were constructed in a second round of multiplex PCR, after which size selection and purification were performed. Paired-end sequencing of the libraries was performed with 100 bp reads on an Illumina HiSeq2000. SOAPnuke was used to process the raw data, removing reads that contained adapters or uncalled bases, had a mean Phred below 15, or lacked an exact match to the constant primer or identifier. COPE v1.2.5 was used to merge the high-quality paired reads, and each unique nucleotide sequence was defined as a clonotype. Clonotypes were aligned to IMGT TRBV, TRBD and TRBJ reference segments using MiTCR v1.1. Only V-J combinations with frequency above 0.0001, covering 99% to 99.2% of repertoires, were analysed. The TCS score was defined as the ratio of F50 (clonal expansion) to E x V (chaos), calculated using BLOSUM62-based TCRdist between CDR3 peptides within each V-J. Welch's t-statistics and random forest reduced some 510 V-J features to about 13, which were used in a naive Bayes classifier (R e1071). No statistical method was used to set the sample size in advance, and investigators knew the group allocation. The paper describes TCR Vbeta CDR3 sequencing of around 130 peripheral blood samples, made up of 43 ophthalmopathy patients, roughly 75 hyperthyroidism patients and about 17 progressor patients.

The chain is assembled from TRBV12-3 or TRBV12-4 and TRBJ2-1; matching of 6 bases hints at TRBD1 as the D gene. Specimen: peripheral blood mononuclear cells (PBMCs), collected at new diagnosis, from a patient treated with antithyroid drugs. The source of this sequence is a young woman with Graves disease. Donor details come from another sample of the same person, matched by shared clones. The DNA sequence is TGTGCCAGCAGTTTATCAGACAGGATGATCTACAATGAGCAGTTCTTC. This encodes CASSLSDRMIYNEQFF.